A single sample is the source of the 25 T cell receptor beta chains below, sequenced in a study of blood T cell repertoires in COVID-19. Only in-frame clones appear in the TCRdb table, and some are missing; sequencing was by immunoSEQ multiplex PCR. The sample holds about 160,000 clones, about 80% seen once. Sample: peripheral blood. The source of these receptors is a woman older than 75 with acute or convalescent COVID-19.

This rearrangement joins TRBV7-8 to TRBJ2-5, with 8 bases aligning to TRBD1. This CDR3 has 18 amino acids. Trimming cost V 5 bases and J 6 bases; bases outside gene matches: 20. The germline V gene encodes CDR1 SGHVS and CDR2 FQNEAQ. CDR3 residues: CASSPREVGQGGSKTQYF. CDR3 bases: TGTGCCAGCAGCCCGAGAGAAGTAGGACAGGGTGGGAGTAAGACCCAGTACTTC.

The rearrangement links TRBV10-1 to TRBJ2-1; 12 bases fit TRBD2. The CDR3 has 15 residues. Per germline, CDR1 WNHNN and CDR2 SYGVQD (reference sequence). Losses at the gene ends were 5 bases for V and 6 bases for J; bases not matched to a gene: 5. The CDR3 bases are TGCGCCAGCAGTCATAGGACTAGCGGGACCAATGAGCAGTTCTTC. Amino acid sequence: CASSHRTSGTNEQFF.

V gene TRBV3-1 (or the pseudogene TRBV3-2) combines with J gene TRBJ2-3, with D tentatively TRBD2 (6 bases). CDR1 is LGHDT, CDR2 YNNKEL, per germline (reference sequence). The CDR3 extends over 12 amino acids. The V end was cut by 8 bases, the J end by 6 bases, with 12 bases between. Written as DNA, the CDR3 is TGTGCCAGCGGGAGGAAGAGGGATACGCAGTATTTT. As protein: CASGRKRDTQYF.

This rearrangement joins TRBV5-1 to TRBJ1-6, with 7 positions matching TRBD1. The germline CDR1 and CDR2 sequences are SGHRS and YFSETQ. V was clipped by 0 bases and J by 7 bases; unmatched bases: 4. The CDR3 runs 15 residues. CDR3 coding DNA: TGCGCCAGCAGCTTGGATGGCAGGGGGAATTCACCCCTCCACTTT. Amino acids: CASSLDGRGNSPLHF.

The rearrangement joins TRBV11-2 to TRBJ2-2; a possible D gene is TRBD1 (5 bases). The V end was cut by 2 bases, the J end by 2 bases, with 12 bases between. Per the germline V gene, CDR1 is SGHAT and CDR2 is FQNNGV. The length of the CDR3 is 16 residues. CDR3 nucleotide sequence: TGTGCCAGCAGCTTAATACGAAGGGGTAACACCGGGGAGCTGTTTTTT. It translates to CASSLIRRGNTGELFF. Together with reference TRBV11-2 and TRBJ2-2, the CDR3 gives the full variable domain: EAGVAQSPRYKIIEKRQSVAFWCNPISGHATLYWYQQILGQGPKLLIQFQNNGVVDDSQLPKDRFSAERLKGVDSTLKIQPAKLEDSAVYLCASSLIRRGNTGELFFGEGSRLTVL.

The gene calls are TRBV19 and TRBJ1-4, with a possible D match to TRBD1 (5 bases). Germline CDR1 reads LNHDA; CDR2 reads SQIVND (reference sequence). The CDR3 spans 13 residues. The V gene lost 10 bases and the J gene lost 8 bases, with 17 bases spanning the gap. This CDR3 reads CATRSLAGEKLFF. CDR3 DNA: TGTGCCACACGGAGCCTGGCAGGGGAAAAACTGTTTTTT.

The chain couples TRBV29-1 to TRBJ1-1, with TRBD1 identical over 7 bases. Trimming took 8 bases from V and 0 from J; bases not matched to a gene: 3. The CDR3 covers 12 residues. CDR1 is SQVTM and CDR2 is ANQGSEA in the germline V gene. For the CDR3, the DNA is TGCAGCTCGGGACAGATGAACACTGAAGCTTTCTTT. This encodes CSSGQMNTEAFF.

The V call is TRBV4-2, the J call TRBJ2-1; the D gene is possibly TRBD2 (6 bases). This CDR3 has 15 residues. The ends were cut back, 1 base at V and 6 bases at J, with 13 bases in the middle. Per germline, CDR1 LGHNA and CDR2 YNFKEQ. This chain's CDR3 is CASSQAVLATNEQFF. The CDR3 DNA is TGTGCCAGCAGCCAAGCGGTACTAGCAACCAATGAGCAGTTCTTC.

The CDR3 sequence: CSGRTSLARGTEAFF. In DNA, the CDR3 is TGCAGCGGGCGGACATCCTTGGCAAGGGGCACTGAAGCTTTCTTT. J is TRBJ1-1 and V is TRBV29-1; possibly TRBD1 for D (5 bases). V lost 7 bases to trimming and J lost 4 bases, with 22 bases between them. This CDR3 comprises 15 residues. Germline V lookup: CDR1 SQVTM, CDR2 ANQGSEA. Full variable domain (remainder filled in from reference TRBV29-1 and TRBJ1-1): SAVISQKPSRDICQRGTSLTIQCQVDSQVTMMFWYRQQPGQSLTLIATANQGSEATYESGFVIDKFPISRPNLTFSTLTVSNMSPEDSSIYLCSGRTSLARGTEAFFGQGTRLTVV.

This clone has just one count. The chain recombines TRBV11-2 with TRBJ1-1, with 7 bases matching TRBD1. J was trimmed by 4 bases and V by 5 bases; bases with no gene match: 10. The CDR3 consists of 15 residues. Germline CDR1 is SGHAT and CDR2 is FQNNGV. The CDR3 loop reads CASSPLRGGRTEAFF. Here the CDR3 DNA reads TGTGCCAGCAGCCCATTACGAGGGGGCCGCACTGAAGCTTTCTTT.

V and J are TRBV19 and TRBJ2-7, with D perhaps matching TRBD2 (6 bases). Germline assignment: CDR1 LNHDA and CDR2 SQIVND (reference sequence). The CDR3 is 15 amino acids. V was cut by 5 bases and J by 1 base, with 15 bases left in between. The CDR3 reads CASSPGTATSYEQYF. Here the CDR3 DNA reads TGTGCCAGTAGTCCTGGGACTGCCACTTCCTACGAGCAGTACTTC.

This chain connects TRBV30 to TRBJ2-7; D is undetermined. The V gene lost 2 bases and the J gene lost 1 base, with 12 bases spanning the gap. Germline V CDR1 and CDR2: GTSNPN, SVGIG (reference sequence). This CDR3 is built from 14 residues. In DNA, the CDR3 is TGTGCCTGGAGTCGACTGGAGTCATCCTACGAGCAGTACTTC. This sequence encodes CAWSRLESSYEQYF.

This clone was detected ten times or more. The V call is TRBV5-5, the J call TRBJ1-5; 7 nucleotides agree with TRBD1. This CDR3 region has 17 residues. Germline V CDR1 and CDR2: SGHKS, YYEKEE (reference sequence). V lost 1 base to trimming and J lost 2 bases; unmatched junction nucleotides: 9. The CDR3 DNA follows: TGTGCCAGCAGCTTGTCCGGGACAGCCTTGGGCAATCAGCCCCAGCATTTT. Protein: CASSLSGTALGNQPQHF.

This chain links TRBV30 with TRBJ1-5, with 7 bases that match TRBD1. Trimming removed 0 bases from V and 6 bases from J; junction bases left unmatched: 8. Germline CDR1 and CDR2: GTSNPN and SVGIG (reference sequence). CDR3 length: 15 amino acids. The CDR3 protein is CAWSVTAGGVQPQHF. The CDR3 nucleotides read TGTGCCTGGAGTGTAACTGCAGGGGGTGTTCAGCCCCAGCATTTT.

This clone was seen a handful of times. The V call is TRBV2, the J call TRBJ2-5; D uncertain. The germline V gene encodes CDR1 SNHLY and CDR2 FYNNEI. V was pared by 4 bases and J by 0 bases, with 6 bases between. The CDR3 runs 13 residues. CDR3 loop: CASSGEDQETQYF. DNA for the CDR3: TGTGCCAGCAGTGGCGAAGACCAAGAGACCCAGTACTTC.

The chain recombines TRBV10-1 with TRBJ2-2; 7 bases are shared with TRBD2. Germline-derived CDR1 and CDR2 are WNHNN and SYGVQD (reference sequence). V lost 2 bases and J lost 0; bases outside the gene matches: 0. CDR3 length equals 15 residues. CDR3 bases: TGCGCCAGCAGTGAGGCGGGGGCGAACACCGGGGAGCTGTTTTTT. This gives the protein CASSEAGANTGELFF.

This chain uses TRBV30 with TRBJ2-7; maybe TRBD1 (6 bases). This CDR3 has 15 residues. V was trimmed by 0 bases and J by 4 bases, leaving 16 bases between them. Looked up from germline, CDR1 is GTSNPN and CDR2 is SVGIG (reference sequence). CDR3 bases: TGTGCCTGGAGTGTTTGGGGGCTAAGCATGTACGAGCAGTACTTC. This sequence encodes CAWSVWGLSMYEQYF.

Here the CDR3 DNA reads TGTGCCTGGAGTGAGGCTAGCGGGAGGAGTGAGCAGTTCTTC. Translation gives CAWSEASGRSEQFF. The chain has TRBV30 and TRBJ2-1; 11 bases are a match to TRBD2. V lost 1 base to trimming and J lost 9 bases; unmatched junction nucleotides: 5. The CDR3 length is 14 residues. Looked up from germline, CDR1 is GTSNPN and CDR2 is SVGIG (reference sequence).

V is TRBV3-1 (or the pseudogene TRBV3-2) and J is TRBJ1-5; 8 bases align to TRBD1. This CDR3 is 15 amino acids long. From germline, CDR1 is LGHDT and CDR2 YNNKEL (reference sequence). With 7 bases clipped from V and 3 bases from J, the junction kept 8 bases outside the gene matches. In DNA, the CDR3 is TGTGCCAGCACCAACGGACAGGGACTCAATCAGCCCCAGCATTTT. It yields the protein CASTNGQGLNQPQHF.

V usage is TRBV11-2 and J usage is TRBJ2-7, with 8 nucleotides matching TRBD1. The length of the CDR3 is 16 residues. Germline values: CDR1 SGHAT, CDR2 FQNNGV. Trimming at V came to 1 base and at J to 4 bases, leaving 9 bases not matched to a gene. CDR3: CASSLGPGRGRYEQYF. CDR3 in DNA: TGTGCCAGCAGCTTAGGCCCCGGCAGGGGGCGATACGAGCAGTACTTC.

This clone was counted a few times. The chain joins TRBV2 to TRBJ2-4; D possibly corresponds to TRBD1 (6 bases). This CDR3 is built from 16 residues. The germline gives CDR1 SNHLY, CDR2 FYNNEI. V shed 4 bases and J shed 6 bases, with 19 bases lying between them. CDR3 sequence: CASSVLAGELGNIQYF. CDR3 DNA sequence: TGTGCCAGCAGTGTTTTGGCAGGGGAGTTGGGAAACATTCAGTACTTC.

This clone has only one observation. This chain joins TRBV9 and TRBJ2-1; D is unclear. Germline CDR1 reads SGDLS; CDR2 reads YYNGEE. V was clipped by 0 bases and J by 9 bases, with 16 bases between them. CDR3 length: 15 residues. The CDR3 DNA follows: TGTGCCAGCAGCGTAGTAGCCTTAGCCGACGGTGAGCAGTTCTTC. Protein sequence: CASSVVALADGEQFF.

In DNA form, the CDR3 reads TGTGCCAGCAGCAAAGAGGGCCAGACTAGCCTAGGACCCTCCTACGAGCAGTACTTC. Translated: CASSKEGQTSLGPSYEQYF. The chain is built from TRBV21-1 and TRBJ2-7; the D call in the table, TRBD2, was not verified against the DNA. TRBV21-1 is designated a pseudogene. The CDR3 covers 19 residues.

V and J are TRBV13 and TRBJ2-2; no definite D call. Trimming shortened V by 5 bases and J by 1 base, and 14 bases separated the two germline ends. This CDR3 contains 16 residues. The germline V gene has CDR1 PRHDT and CDR2 FYEKMQ (reference sequence). The CDR3 nucleotides read TGTGCCAGCAGCCGCGGTCCAGCGCAGAACACCGGGGAGCTGTTTTTT. Translating it yields CASSRGPAQNTGELFF.

V is TRBV5-1 and J is TRBJ1-1; TRBD1 is a possible D gene (5 bases). Germline lookup yields CDR1 SGHRS and CDR2 YFSETQ. Trimming stripped 7 bases from V and 1 base from J, with 14 bases between. CDR3 size: 14 residues. CDR3 region: CASGTGLSNTEAFF. The DNA of the CDR3 is TGCGCCAGCGGAACGGGACTCTCGAACACTGAAGCTTTCTTT. The entire variable domain, with the rest obtained from reference TRBV5-1 and TRBJ1-1, is as follows: KAGVTQTPRYLIKTRGQQVTLSCSPISGHRSVSWYQQTPGQGLQFLFEYFSETQRNKGNFPGRFSGRQFSNSRSEMNVSTLELGDSALYLCASGTGLSNTEAFFGQGTRLTVV.